The present T cell receptor beta chain was sequenced within a study of T cells in Graves' hyperthyroidism and ophthalmopathy. This clonotype was picked up a small number of times. Patients were aged 18 to 65, had disease duration under 2 months, and had newly diagnosed hyperthyroidism. The diagnostic basis comprised clinical symptoms, serum thyroxine and TRAb, thyroid ultrasound and orbital computed tomography. The CDR3 is 16 amino acids. V lost 1 base and J lost 3, with 15 bases in between. CDR1 and CDR2 (germline): MNHEY, SMNVEV (reference sequence). What was amplified from RNA transcripts were TCR beta CDR3 regions. The TCR CDR3 first-round RT-PCR relied on the HTBI primer set. TCRdb analysed the multiplex PCR reads with MiXCR anew, one entry per CDR3 protein. The sample yields fewer than 750,000 distinct CDR3 sequences, around 46% seen once.

Sequences were obtained from peripheral blood or thyroid tissue (not recorded which). The source is a woman between 18 and 30 years old with Graves' hyperthyroidism. The V call is TRBV27, the J call TRBJ1-1; the D is unclear. The CDR3 is CASSLLSAHSDTEAFF. CDR3 DNA: TGTGCCAGCAGTTTATTGTCCGCACACTCGGACACTGAAGCTTTCTTT.